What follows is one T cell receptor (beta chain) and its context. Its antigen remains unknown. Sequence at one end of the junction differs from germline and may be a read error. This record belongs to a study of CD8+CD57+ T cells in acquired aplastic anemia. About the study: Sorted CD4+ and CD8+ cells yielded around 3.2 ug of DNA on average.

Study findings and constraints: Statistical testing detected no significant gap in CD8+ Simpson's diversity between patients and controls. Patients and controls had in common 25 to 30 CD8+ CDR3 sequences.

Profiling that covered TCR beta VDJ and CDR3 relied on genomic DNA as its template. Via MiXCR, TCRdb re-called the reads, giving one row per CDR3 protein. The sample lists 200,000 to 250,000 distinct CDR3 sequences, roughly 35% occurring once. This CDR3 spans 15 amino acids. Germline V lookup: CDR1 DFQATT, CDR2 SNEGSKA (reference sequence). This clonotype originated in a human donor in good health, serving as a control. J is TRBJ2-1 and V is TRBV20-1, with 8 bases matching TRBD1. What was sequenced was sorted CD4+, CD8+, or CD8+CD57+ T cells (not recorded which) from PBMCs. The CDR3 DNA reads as TGCAGTGCTAGCAATACAGGGGGTTCCTACAGTGAGCAGTTCTTC. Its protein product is CSASNTGGSYSEQFF.